This is a list of T cell receptor beta chains from one sample in a study of T cells in tuberculosis. The repertoire was sequenced with immunoSEQ multiplex PCR; TCRdb's copy has only in-frame clones and lacks some. Counted here are approximately 31,000 clones, 95% to 96% occurring once; the ten biggest clones make up roughly 2.5%. The sample taken for sequencing was PBMCs. The source of these receptors is a donor between 10 and 35 years old with latent tuberculosis or without tuberculosis infection. CDR3s include the opening cysteine and the closing phenylalanine or tryptophan. D genes are given only for firm matches. Clone size is not always given. Where it is, it says once, few, many or a class for expanded clones.

v_gene	j_gene	abundance	d_gene	CDR3aa	CDR3nt
TRBV19	TRBJ1-6	-	-	CASRPGHNNSPLHF	TGTGCCAGTCGTCCGGGACATAATAATTCACCCCTCCACTTT
TRBV5-6	TRBJ1-1	once	-	CASSSGAQAEAFF	TGTGCCAGCAGCTCAGGGGCGCAGGCTGAAGCTTTCTTT
TRBV6-1	TRBJ1-1	-	TRBD1	CATKRTQGATEAFF	TGTGCCACCAAAAGAACACAGGGGGCCACTGAAGCTTTCTTT
TRBV7-8	TRBJ2-7	once	TRBD1	CASSQRTGIGAYEQYF	TGTGCCAGCAGCCAAAGGACAGGGATCGGGGCCTACGAGCAGTACTTC
TRBV5-1	TRBJ2-5	-	TRBD1	CASSLVQGALQETQYF	TGCGCCAGCAGCTTGGTCCAGGGGGCCCTCCAAGAGACCCAGTACTTC
TRBV27	TRBJ2-2	-	TRBD2	CASSGLAGGRSRELFF	TGTGCCAGCAGTGGACTAGCGGGGGGCCGGTCTAGGGAGCTGTTTTTT
TRBV13	TRBJ1-1	-	-	CASSLALRGPVTEAFF	TGTGCCAGCAGCTTGGCCCTAAGGGGCCCGGTCACTGAAGCTTTCTTT
TRBV19	TRBJ1-2	-	-	CASSIVEGGGYTF	TGTGCCAGTAGTATCGTGGAGGGTGGAGGCTACACCTTC
TRBV29-1	TRBJ1-2	-	-	CSVALENGGYTF	TGCAGCGTTGCATTGGAGAACGGGGGCTACACCTTC
TRBV5-4	TRBJ2-2	-	-	CASSAQGTGELFF	TGTGCCAGCAGTGCGCAGGGGACCGGGGAGCTGTTTTTT
TRBV7-3	TRBJ2-5	-	-	CASSLTGVGETQYF	TGTGCCAGCAGCTTAACAGGGGTTGGAGAGACCCAGTACTTC
TRBV18	TRBJ2-7	-	-	CASSPSTDYEQYF	TGTGCCAGCTCACCCTCGACAGACTACGAGCAGTACTTC
TRBV4-2	TRBJ1-1	-	-	CASSRLQEDTEAFF	TGTGCCAGCAGCCGGTTACAGGAAGACACTGAAGCTTTCTTT
TRBV7-2	TRBJ1-5	-	-	CASSSTGSNQPQHF	TGTGCCAGCAGTTCCACGGGTAGCAATCAGCCCCAGCATTTT
TRBV12-5	TRBJ1-2	-	TRBD1	CASGLVGSGTGTPGGYTF	TGTGCTAGTGGTTTGGTAGGGTCCGGGACAGGGACTCCCGGTGGCTACACCTTC
TRBV18	TRBJ1-5	-	TRBD1	CASSIRTGGGGQPQHF	TGTGCCAGCTCTATCAGGACAGGGGGCGGTGGTCAGCCCCAGCATTTT
TRBV27	TRBJ2-1	-	-	CASSLRSGSYNEQFF	TGTGCCAGCAGTTTAAGGAGCGGAAGCTACAATGAGCAGTTCTTC
TRBV11-2	TRBJ2-3	-	-	CASSLRRDTQYF	TGTGCCAGCAGCCTCCGGAGGGATACGCAGTATTTT
TRBV4-1	TRBJ2-5	-	TRBD2	CASSPGTSGGETQYF	TGCGCCAGCAGCCCCGGGACTAGCGGGGGGGAGACCCAGTACTTC
TRBV7-7	TRBJ2-7	-	-	CASSPSDSYEQYF	TGTGCCAGCAGCCCCTCGGACAGCTACGAGCAGTACTTC
TRBV6-5	TRBJ2-4	-	TRBD1	CASSYSQGATKNIQYF	TGTGCCAGCAGTTACTCGCAGGGGGCGACCAAAAACATTCAGTACTTC
TRBV6-4	TRBJ2-2	-	TRBD2	CASSAVRLAASNTGELFF	TGTGCCAGCAGTGCCGTACGACTAGCGGCCTCGAACACCGGGGAGCTGTTTTTT
TRBV2	TRBJ2-7	-	-	CASSSLSYEQYF	TGTGCCAGCAGTTCTCTCTCCTACGAGCAGTACTTC
TRBV7-3	TRBJ2-5	-	-	CASSFQGGPETQYF	TGTGCCAGCAGCTTCCAGGGAGGTCCGGAGACCCAGTACTTC
TRBV4-1	TRBJ1-4	once	-	CASTPLMGEKLFF	TGCGCCAGCACCCCCCTTATGGGCGAAAAACTGTTTTTT
TRBV6-1	TRBJ2-1	-	-	CASRRAYNEQFF	TGTGCCAGCAGGAGGGCCTACAATGAGCAGTTCTTC
TRBV6-5	TRBJ1-3	once	-	CASSYAAGTGNTIYF	TGTGCCAGCAGTTACGCGGCAGGGACTGGAAACACCATATATTTT
TRBV7-6	TRBJ2-7	-	-	CASSLGPTMQYF	TGTGCCAGCAGCTTAGGCCCTACGATGCAGTACTTC
TRBV9	TRBJ1-4	once	-	CASSVGEGRTNEKLFF	TGTGCCAGCAGCGTAGGGGAGGGGAGGACTAATGAAAAACTGTTTTTT
TRBV7-3	TRBJ2-5	-	TRBD1	CASSSGQGALLGETQYF	TGTGCCAGCAGCTCAGGACAGGGGGCACTCTTGGGAGAGACCCAGTACTTC
TRBV7-9	TRBJ1-5	once	-	CASSLGGQPQHF	TGTGCCAGCAGCTTGGGAGGTCAGCCCCAGCATTTT
TRBV19	TRBJ1-1	-	-	CASTAAPMNTEAFF	TGTGCCAGTACAGCGGCACCCATGAACACTGAAGCTTTCTTT
TRBV2	TRBJ2-7	few	TRBD1	CASGWDRGTPYEQYF	TGTGCCAGCGGATGGGACAGGGGAACACCCTACGAGCAGTACTTC
TRBV27	TRBJ2-4	-	TRBD2	CASNPTSGGGENIQYF	TGTGCCAGCAACCCAACTAGCGGGGGTGGGGAAAACATTCAGTACTTC
TRBV27	TRBJ2-1	-	-	CASSFSANNEQFF	TGTGCCAGCAGTTTTAGTGCAAACAATGAGCAGTTCTTC
TRBV25-1	TRBJ1-2	-	TRBD1	CASSEGDRPYGYTF	TGTGCCAGCAGTGAAGGGGACAGGCCATATGGCTACACCTTC
TRBV5-1	TRBJ2-7	-	TRBD1	CASSLADRGGYYEQYF	TGCGCCAGCAGCTTGGCCGACAGGGGCGGGTACTACGAGCAGTACTTC
TRBV7-9	TRBJ2-4	-	TRBD2	CASSLTSGSRKNIQYF	TGTGCCAGCAGCCTTACTAGCGGGAGTCGGAAAAACATTCAGTACTTC
TRBV13	TRBJ2-1	-	-	CASSFVDWDNEQFF	TGTGCCAGCAGCTTCGTGGACTGGGACAATGAGCAGTTCTTC
TRBV5-5	TRBJ2-7	-	TRBD1	CASSHHRGRTYEQYF	TGTGCCAGCAGCCATCACAGGGGCAGGACCTACGAGCAGTACTTC
TRBV6-1	TRBJ2-5	-	TRBD2	CASSPTSGGAETQYF	TGTGCCAGCTCCCCGACTAGCGGGGGGGCAGAGACCCAGTACTTC
TRBV6-1	TRBJ1-5	-	-	CASSEAPNQPQHF	TGTGCCAGCAGTGAAGCCCCAAATCAGCCCCAGCATTTT
TRBV7-6	TRBJ1-1	once	-	CASSSQTLTEAFF	TGTGCCAGCAGCTCCCAAACCCTAACTGAAGCTTTCTTT
TRBV6-5	TRBJ2-5	-	-	CASLGGSWETQYF	TGTGCCAGTCTTGGAGGGAGTTGGGAGACCCAGTACTTC
TRBV6-6	TRBJ2-7	-	TRBD1	CASTGTGTAWEQYF	TGTGCCAGCACCGGGACAGGGACCGCCTGGGAGCAGTACTTC
TRBV27	TRBJ2-5	-	-	CASSLFREETQYF	TGTGCCAGCAGTTTATTCCGAGAGGAGACCCAGTACTTC
TRBV5-1	TRBJ2-7	-	-	CASSPGYLEQYF	TGCGCCAGCAGCCCGGGATATCTGGAGCAGTACTTC
TRBV25-1	TRBJ2-7	-	TRBD2	CASTTSGRGHEQYF	TGTGCCAGCACAACTAGCGGGAGGGGCCACGAGCAGTACTTC
TRBV7-2	TRBJ2-7	once	TRBD2	CASSLTGGAYEQYF	TGTGCCAGCAGCTTAACGGGAGGCGCCTACGAGCAGTACTTC